The 21 T cell receptor beta chains listed next were all sequenced from one sample in a study of T cell responses to AZD1222 COVID-19 vaccine. The data were produced by immunoSEQ multiplex PCR, yet TCRdb's version contains in-frame clones alone and is incomplete. The sample shows more than 95,000 clones, 80% to 90% of them seen only once. Sequences were derived from peripheral blood, sampled on day 0 of AZD1222 vaccination. The source is an adult in good health.

The V and J genes are TRBV4-1 and TRBJ2-5; 8 bases line up with TRBD2. With 4 bases clipped from V and 3 bases from J, the junction kept 7 bases outside the gene matches. Germline V CDR1 and CDR2: MGHRA, YSYEKL. This CDR3 has 15 amino acids. Here the CDR3 DNA reads TGCGCCAGCAGCCGTCGAATCGGGGGGGAAGAGACCCAGTACTTC. Residues: CASSRRIGGEETQYF.

This sequence joins TRBV19 and TRBJ2-2; D assignment may be TRBD1 or TRBD2 (6 bases each). There are 15 residues in the CDR3. V was clipped by 6 bases and J by 0 bases, with 11 bases between them. CDR1 is LNHDA, CDR2 SQIVND, per germline (reference sequence). The CDR3 DNA is TGTGCCAGTAGGGCGGGACAAACGAACACCGGGGAGCTGTTTTTT. It yields the protein CASRAGQTNTGELFF.

The V call is TRBV7-9, the J call TRBJ1-1; 7 nucleotides agree with TRBD1. V was pared by 8 bases and J by 1 base, with 1 base of the junction left unmatched. The CDR3 totals 12 residues. CDR1 and CDR2 (germline): SEHNR, FQNEAQ (reference sequence). CDR3 sequence reads: CASGTANTEAFF. The CDR3 nucleotides are TGTGCCAGCGGGACAGCGAACACTGAAGCTTTCTTT.

The chain links TRBV5-1 to TRBJ2-5; tentatively, D is TRBD1 (6 bases). Germline V lookup: CDR1 SGHRS, CDR2 YFSETQ. CDR3 length equals 14 residues. Deletions cut 6 bases from V and 5 bases from J, with 17 bases between. The CDR3, as DNA: TGCGCCAGCAAACTCCGGGACCAGGGGGAGACCCAGTACTTC. The encoded protein is CASKLRDQGETQYF.

The genes are TRBV7-6 and TRBJ1-3; 10 nucleotides agree with TRBD1. The CDR3 is 16 amino acids. The V segment lost 5 bases and the J segment 6 bases; nucleotides outside the gene matches: 10. Germline V gene sequence: CDR1 SGHVS, CDR2 FNYEAQ. The DNA of the CDR3 is TGTGCCAGCAGCCCCGAGAGAGGACAGGGGGTAAACACCATATATTTT. Translating gives CASSPERGQGVNTIYF.

The rearrangement joins TRBV27 to TRBJ1-5, with D possibly being TRBD1 (5 bases). Trimming took off 6 bases at V and 2 bases at J, with 14 bases between the two ends. The CDR3 is 15 amino acids. CDR1 MNHEY and CDR2 SMNVEV come from the germline V gene (reference sequence). Here the CDR3 reads CASRPAGMGNQPQHF. The DNA of the CDR3 is TGTGCCAGCAGGCCGGCAGGGATGGGCAATCAGCCCCAGCATTTT.

The rearrangement links TRBV7-9 to TRBJ1-6, with no clear D. Germline loops: CDR1 SEHNR, CDR2 FQNEAQ (reference sequence). The CDR3 contains 15 residues. V was trimmed by 2 bases and J by 3 bases, leaving 8 bases between them. DNA for the CDR3: TGTGCCAGCAGCTTAACGGCGAACTATAATTCACCCCTCCACTTT. It is translated as CASSLTANYNSPLHF.

The V gene is TRBV21-1, the J gene TRBJ2-7. TRBV21-1 is an annotated pseudogene. CDR3 length: 16 amino acids. In DNA form, the CDR3 reads TGTGCCAGCAGCAAAGCATGGCAGGGGGGGTCCTACGAGCAGTACTTC. This translates into CASSKAWQGGSYEQYF.

The J gene is TRBJ1-5, the V gene TRBV18; 11 bases match TRBD1. With 5 bases clipped from V and 1 base from J, the junction kept 1 base outside the gene matches. Germline-derived CDR1 and CDR2 are KGHSH and LQKENI. This CDR3 spans 15 amino acids. Here the CDR3 reads CASSGQGASNQPQHF. CDR3 DNA sequence: TGTGCCAGCTCAGGACAGGGGGCGAGCAATCAGCCCCAGCATTTT.

This rearrangement joins TRBV4-1 to TRBJ2-7, with 8 bases aligning to TRBD1. This CDR3 has 16 residues. CDR1 MGHRA and CDR2 YSYEKL come from the germline V gene. The trim removed 2 bases at V and 4 bases at J, leaving 10 bases unmatched. Here the CDR3 reads CASSQLSGTGRYEQYF. The CDR3 nucleotides read TGCGCCAGCAGCCAATTATCCGGGACAGGAAGATACGAGCAGTACTTC.

This clone was seen once. V gene TRBV11-2 combines with J gene TRBJ2-1, with a tentative D call TRBD2 (6 bases). V was trimmed by 5 bases and J by 3 bases, leaving 14 bases between them. Per germline, CDR1 SGHAT and CDR2 FQNNGV. The CDR3 sequence is 15 residues long. Here the CDR3 DNA reads TGTGCCAGCAGCAGAGCGGGCCCCGTCTACAATGAGCAGTTCTTC. The encoded protein is CASSRAGPVYNEQFF.

The CDR3 is CATSRDLGGSVEKLFF. DNA of the CDR3: TGTGCCACCAGCAGAGATTTGGGGGGCTCAGTTGAAAAACTGTTTTTT. V gene TRBV15 combines with J gene TRBJ1-4; a weak D match, TRBD1 (6 bases). V lost 0 bases, J lost 7 bases, and 15 bases lay in between. Germline loops: CDR1 LNHNV, CDR2 YYDKDF (reference sequence). This CDR3 contains 16 residues. Full variable domain (missing parts from reference TRBV15 and TRBJ1-4): DAMVIQNPRYQVTQFGKPVTLSCSQTLNHNVMYWYQQKSSQAPKLLFHYYDKDFNNEADTPDNFQSRRPNTSFCFLDIRSPGLGDTAMYLCATSRDLGGSVEKLFFGSGTQLSVL.

This clone was seen once. The rearrangement links TRBV9 to TRBJ2-7, with 13 bases that match TRBD2. Germline lookup yields CDR1 SGDLS and CDR2 YYNGEE. With V trimmed by 6 bases and J by 5 bases, 17 bases remained unmatched. This CDR3 is built from 18 residues. This chain's CDR3 is CASIPGRLRGLAGDEQYF. CDR3 sequence (DNA): TGTGCCAGCATACCGGGACGACTTCGAGGACTAGCGGGAGACGAGCAGTACTTC. The full variable domain, with the rest looked up from reference TRBV9 and TRBJ2-7, is DSGVTQTPKHLITATGQRVTLRCSPRSGDLSVYWYQQSLDQGLQFLIQYYNGEERAKGNILERFSAQQFPDLHSELNLSSLELGDSALYFCASIPGRLRGLAGDEQYFGPGTRLTVT.

This clone is a singleton in its sample. The rearrangement uses TRBV7-2 and TRBJ1-3; D ambiguous. CDR1 SGHTA and CDR2 FQGNSA come from the germline V gene. V was shortened by 1 base and J by 0 bases, with 7 bases between the two germline ends. The CDR3 has 15 residues. CDR3 DNA sequence: TGTGCCAGCAGCTTAGATTGGGGCTCTGGAAACACCATATATTTT. As protein: CASSLDWGSGNTIYF.

This clone was seen once. The V call is TRBV7-9, the J call TRBJ1-1; D remains unclear. V shed 0 bases and J shed 3 bases, with 11 bases lying between them. Germline V lookup: CDR1 SEHNR, CDR2 FQNEAQ (reference sequence). The CDR3 contains 15 residues. The CDR3 is CASSLARGFHTEAFF. For the CDR3, the DNA is TGTGCCAGCAGCTTAGCGCGAGGGTTCCACACTGAAGCTTTCTTT.

The rearrangement joins TRBV18 to TRBJ1-4; D is unclear. CDR3 length: 13 amino acids. Per germline, CDR1 KGHSH and CDR2 LQKENI. V was cut by 3 bases and J by 5 bases, with 7 bases left in between. CDR3 region: CASSPGQNEKLFF. DNA for the CDR3: TGTGCCAGCTCACCCGGGCAGAATGAAAAACTGTTTTTT.

The V call is TRBV6-1, the J call TRBJ1-5, with TRBD1 as a possible D gene (6 bases). Trimming took 3 bases from V and 4 from J, leaving 10 bases between them. Germline-derived CDR1 and CDR2 are MNHNS and SASEGT. CDR3 size: 14 residues. CDR3 in DNA: TGTGCCAGCAGTGACACACAGGGAAATCAGCCCCAGCATTTT. Encoded protein: CASSDTQGNQPQHF.

This clone was counted only a few times. The V call is TRBV19, the J call TRBJ1-1, with 7 bases lining up with TRBD1. Germline V gene lookup returns CDR1 LNHDA and CDR2 SQIVND (reference sequence). The junction had 2 bases not matched to a gene; V was cut back by 5 bases and J by 2 bases. The CDR3 spans 13 residues. CDR3 nucleotides: TGTGCCAGTAGTGGACAGGTTAACACTGAAGCTTTCTTT. It specifies CASSGQVNTEAFF.

The genes are TRBV10-3 and TRBJ1-6; 7 bases match TRBD1. Trimming took 0 bases from V and 10 from J; bases not matched to a gene: 6. The CDR3 is 15 amino acids. Per the germline V gene, CDR1 is ENHRY and CDR2 is SYGVKD. Here the CDR3 reads CAISESTGTGSPLHF. The CDR3 DNA sequence: TGTGCCATCAGTGAGTCGACAGGGACGGGATCACCCCTCCACTTT.

This clone was found a few times. The chain links TRBV6-5 to TRBJ2-2; a possible D gene is TRBD1 (6 bases). The CDR3 is made up of 15 amino acids. Deletions cut 10 bases from V and 6 bases from J, with 21 bases between. CDR1 is MNHEY, CDR2 SVGAGI, per germline. This chain's CDR3 is CATSRLDSLAGELFF. The CDR3 bases are TGTGCCACATCTCGACTGGACAGTCTCGCCGGGGAGCTGTTTTTT.

This clone was counted a single time. This chain links TRBV5-5 with TRBJ2-3; D ambiguous. The V end lost 1 base, the J end lost 0 bases, and 9 bases lay between the germline ends. Germline V CDR1 and CDR2: SGHKS, YYEKEE (reference sequence). The CDR3 totals 15 residues. In nucleotides, the CDR3 is TGTGCCAGCAGCTTGCTGGCGGATAGCACAGATACGCAGTATTTT. Amino acids: CASSLLADSTDTQYF.